The 8 T cell receptor beta chains listed next were all sequenced from one sample in a study of T cell responses to AZD1222 COVID-19 vaccine. Produced via immunoSEQ multiplex PCR; TCRdb's table is partial and in-frame only. Of 90,000 to 120,000 clones detected, around 89% appear once; the ten largest clones hold approximately 19%. This specimen consisted of peripheral blood, obtained on day 0 of AZD1222 vaccination. The receptors were gathered from an adult in good health.

This clone was seen once. The chain combines TRBV11-2 with TRBJ1-1, with 7 bases fitting TRBD1. Germline V gene data show CDR1 as SGHAT and CDR2 as FQNNGV. Unmatched junction bases numbered 3, after V lost 5 bases and J lost 3 bases. The CDR3 is made up of 13 amino acids. CDR3 residues: CASSRQGDTEAFF. The DNA for the CDR3 is TGTGCCAGCAGCCGACAGGGTGACACTGAAGCTTTCTTT.

This chain connects TRBV9 to TRBJ2-3, with TRBD1 identical over 7 bases. After removal of 0 bases from V and 7 bases from J, the junction contained 11 bases not matched to a gene. The CDR3 loop spans 16 amino acids. Looked up from germline, CDR1 is SGDLS and CDR2 is YYNGEE. This CDR3 is CASSVDPTGKQNTQYF. The CDR3 DNA reads TGTGCCAGCAGCGTAGACCCGACAGGGAAACAAAATACGCAGTATTTT.

Concerning this clone itself: Its ends do not fully match the called genes, so a read error is possible. The genes are TRBV11-2 and TRBJ1-2; TRBD1 is a possible D gene (6 bases). From germline, CDR1 is SGHAT and CDR2 FQNNGV. This CDR3 has 12 residues. CDR3 sequence: CASSFTQGSDHF. DNA for the CDR3: TGTGCCAGCAGCTTTACACAGGGTTCAGATCACTTC.

The V and J genes are TRBV18 and TRBJ1-6; no clear D. The CDR3 is 13 amino acids. V dropped 3 bases and J dropped 8 bases, with 8 bases sitting between them. Germline-derived CDR1 and CDR2 are KGHSH and LQKENI. CDR3 sequence (DNA): TGTGCCAGCTCACCTGAGATCGATTCACCCCTCCACTTT. Its translation: CASSPEIDSPLHF. The variable domain in full, completed from reference TRBV18 and TRBJ1-6, reads NAGVMQNPRHLVRRRGQEARLRCSPMKGHSHVYWYRQLPEEGLKFMVYLQKENIIDESGMPKERFSAEFPKEGPSILRIQQVVRGDSAAYFCASSPEIDSPLHFGNGTRLTVT.

The chain employs TRBV9 and TRBJ1-2; no clear D. There are 15 residues in the CDR3. Trimming took off 0 bases at V and 3 bases at J, with 12 bases between the two ends. Germline CDR1 is SGDLS and CDR2 is YYNGEE. This chain's CDR3 is CASSVGTGYDYGYTF. CDR3 DNA sequence: TGTGCCAGCAGCGTAGGGACGGGTTACGACTATGGCTACACCTTC.

The DNA for the CDR3 is TGCAGCGTTGACAGTGTGAGGACAGATACGCAGTATTTT. Protein: CSVDSVRTDTQYF. This chain uses TRBV29-1 with TRBJ2-3; no reliable D call. The CDR3 contains 13 residues. The V gene's germline CDR1 is SQVTM and CDR2 ANQGSEA. Trimming removed 3 bases at V and 3 bases at J, with 10 bases between.

The J gene is TRBJ2-7, the V gene TRBV12-3 or TRBV12-4; 10 bases agree with TRBD2. The CDR3 is 12 amino acids. V shed 7 bases and J 6 bases; nucleotides not matched to a gene: 3. The CDR3 DNA reads as TGTGCCAGCAAAGCGGGGGGGACCGAGCAGTACTTC. As protein: CASKAGGTEQYF.

The V call is TRBV7-9, the J call TRBJ1-2, with D perhaps matching TRBD1 (6 bases). This CDR3 is built from 17 residues. Trimming removed 3 bases at V and 1 base at J, with 18 bases between. Germline CDR1 reads SEHNR; CDR2 reads FQNEAQ (reference sequence). CDR3 sequence reads: CASSLGGRGSGNYGYTF. CDR3 coding DNA: TGTGCCAGCAGCTTGGGAGGAAGGGGGTCGGGTAACTATGGCTACACCTTC.